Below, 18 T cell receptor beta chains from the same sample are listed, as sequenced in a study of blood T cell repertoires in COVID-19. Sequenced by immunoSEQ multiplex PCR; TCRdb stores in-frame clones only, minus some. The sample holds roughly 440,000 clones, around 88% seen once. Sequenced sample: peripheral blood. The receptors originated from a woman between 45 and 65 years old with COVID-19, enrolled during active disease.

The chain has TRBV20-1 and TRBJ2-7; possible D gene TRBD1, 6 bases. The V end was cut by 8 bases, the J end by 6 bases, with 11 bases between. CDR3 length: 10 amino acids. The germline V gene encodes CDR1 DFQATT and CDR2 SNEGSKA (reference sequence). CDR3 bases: TGCAGTTCCGCAGGGGCCGAGCAGTACTTC. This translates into CSSAGAEQYF.

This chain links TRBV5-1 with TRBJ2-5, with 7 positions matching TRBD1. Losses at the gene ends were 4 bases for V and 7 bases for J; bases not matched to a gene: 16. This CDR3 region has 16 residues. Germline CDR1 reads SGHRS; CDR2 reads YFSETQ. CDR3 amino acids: CASSLGQDTKAGTQYF. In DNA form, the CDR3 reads TGCGCCAGCAGCCTCGGACAGGACACAAAGGCAGGGACCCAGTACTTC.

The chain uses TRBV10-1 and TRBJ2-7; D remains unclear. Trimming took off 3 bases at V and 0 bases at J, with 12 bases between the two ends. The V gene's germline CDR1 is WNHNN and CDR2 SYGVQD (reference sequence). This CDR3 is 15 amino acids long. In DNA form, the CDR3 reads TGCGCCAGCAGTGAATCCGGGTCCCTCTCCTACGAGCAGTACTTC. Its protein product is CASSESGSLSYEQYF.

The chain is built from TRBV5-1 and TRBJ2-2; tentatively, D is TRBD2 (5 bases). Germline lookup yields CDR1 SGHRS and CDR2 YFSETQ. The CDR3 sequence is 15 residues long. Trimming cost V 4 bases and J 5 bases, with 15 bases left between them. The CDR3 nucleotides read TGCGCCAGCAGCCCAAACACTCGGGGTACCGGGGAGCTGTTTTTT. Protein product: CASSPNTRGTGELFF.

CDR3 residues: CASSLEGGLSVSEAFF. DNA for the CDR3: TGCGCCAGCAGCTTAGAAGGGGGTTTGTCGGTTTCTGAAGCTTTCTTT. This chain joins TRBV5-1 and TRBJ1-1; possible D gene TRBD1, 6 bases. V was clipped by 2 bases and J by 6 bases, with 20 bases between them. CDR3 size: 16 residues. Germline loops: CDR1 SGHRS, CDR2 YFSETQ.

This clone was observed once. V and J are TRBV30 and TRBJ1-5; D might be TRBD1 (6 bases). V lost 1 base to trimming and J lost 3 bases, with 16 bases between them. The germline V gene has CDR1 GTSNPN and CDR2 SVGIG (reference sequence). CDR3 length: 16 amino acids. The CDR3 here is CAWSEAAGAINQPQHF. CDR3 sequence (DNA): TGTGCCTGGAGTGAAGCAGCAGGGGCGATCAATCAGCCCCAGCATTTT.

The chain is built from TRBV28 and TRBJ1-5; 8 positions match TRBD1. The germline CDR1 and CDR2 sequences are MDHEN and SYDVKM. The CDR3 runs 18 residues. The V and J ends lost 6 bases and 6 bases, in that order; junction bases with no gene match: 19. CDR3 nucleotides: TGTGCCAGCAGCTCACCGGGGCAGGGGGCGGTCGTCGGTCAGCCCCAGCATTTT. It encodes CASSSPGQGAVVGQPQHF.

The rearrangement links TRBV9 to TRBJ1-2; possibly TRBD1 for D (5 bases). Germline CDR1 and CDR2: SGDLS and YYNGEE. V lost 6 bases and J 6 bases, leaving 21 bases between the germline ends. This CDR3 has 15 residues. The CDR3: CASTRSVTGLNGYTF. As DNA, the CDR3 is TGTGCCAGCACCCGTTCGGTGACGGGACTTAATGGCTACACCTTC.

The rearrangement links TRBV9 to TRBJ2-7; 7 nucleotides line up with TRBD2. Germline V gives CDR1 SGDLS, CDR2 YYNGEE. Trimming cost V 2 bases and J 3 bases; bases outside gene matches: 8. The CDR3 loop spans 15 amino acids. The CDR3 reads CASSVAGEAYYEQYF. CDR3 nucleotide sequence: TGTGCCAGCAGCGTGGCGGGAGAGGCTTACTACGAGCAGTACTTC.

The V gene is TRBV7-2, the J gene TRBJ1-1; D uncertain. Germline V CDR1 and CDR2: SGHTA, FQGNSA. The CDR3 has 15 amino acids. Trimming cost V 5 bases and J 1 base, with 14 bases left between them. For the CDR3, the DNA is TGTGCCAGCAGCCCTCGAGCCTCCGGGAACACTGAAGCTTTCTTT. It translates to CASSPRASGNTEAFF.

CDR3 bases: TGTGCCAGCAGCGAGGGGCAGTCCTATGGCTACACCTTC. Translated, it gives CASSEGQSYGYTF. This rearrangement joins TRBV9 to TRBJ1-2, with D possibly TRBD1 on 5 matching bases. This CDR3 is 13 amino acids long. V shed 3 bases and J shed 4 bases, with 10 bases lying between them. Germline-derived CDR1 and CDR2 are SGDLS and YYNGEE. Complete variable domain (other parts from reference TRBV9 and TRBJ1-2): DSGVTQTPKHLITATGQRVTLRCSPRSGDLSVYWYQQSLDQGLQFLIQYYNGEERAKGNILERFSAQQFPDLHSELNLSSLELGDSALYFCASSEGQSYGYTFGSGTRLTVV.

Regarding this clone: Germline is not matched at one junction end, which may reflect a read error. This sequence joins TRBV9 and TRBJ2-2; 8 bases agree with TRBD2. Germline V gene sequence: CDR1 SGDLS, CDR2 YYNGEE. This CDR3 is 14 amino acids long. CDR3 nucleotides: TGTGCCAGCAGGGTAGCGGGAAACACCGGGGAGCTGTTTTTT. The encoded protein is CASRVAGNTGELFF.

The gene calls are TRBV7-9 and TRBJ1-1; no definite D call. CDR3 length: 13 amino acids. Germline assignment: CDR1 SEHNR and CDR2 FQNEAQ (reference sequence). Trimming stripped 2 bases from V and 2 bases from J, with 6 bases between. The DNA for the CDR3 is TGTGCCAGCAGCTTAACTGCAAACACTGAAGCTTTCTTT. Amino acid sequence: CASSLTANTEAFF. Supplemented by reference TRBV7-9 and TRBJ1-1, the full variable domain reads DTGVSQNPRHKITKRGQNVTFRCDPISEHNRLYWYRQTLGQGPEFLTYFQNEAQLEKSRLLSDRFSAERPKGSFSTLEIQRTEQGDSAMYLCASSLTANTEAFFGQGTRLTVV.

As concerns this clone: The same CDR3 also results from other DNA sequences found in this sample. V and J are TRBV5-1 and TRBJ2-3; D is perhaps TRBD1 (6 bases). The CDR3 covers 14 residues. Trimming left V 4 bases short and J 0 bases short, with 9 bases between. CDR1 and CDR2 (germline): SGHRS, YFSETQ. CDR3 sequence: CASSGGLSTDTQYF. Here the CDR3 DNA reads TGCGCCAGCAGCGGGGGCCTCAGCACAGATACGCAGTATTTT. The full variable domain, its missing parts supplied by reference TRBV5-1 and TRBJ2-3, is KAGVTQTPRYLIKTRGQQVTLSCSPISGHRSVSWYQQTPGQGLQFLFEYFSETQRNKGNFPGRFSGRQFSNSRSEMNVSTLELGDSALYLCASSGGLSTDTQYFGPGTRLTVL.

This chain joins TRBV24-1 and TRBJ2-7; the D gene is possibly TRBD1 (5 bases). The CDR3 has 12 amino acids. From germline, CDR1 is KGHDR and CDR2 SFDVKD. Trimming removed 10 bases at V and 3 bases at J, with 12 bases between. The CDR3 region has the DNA TGTGCCACGGACATCGCCCACTACGAGCAGTACTTC. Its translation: CATDIAHYEQYF.

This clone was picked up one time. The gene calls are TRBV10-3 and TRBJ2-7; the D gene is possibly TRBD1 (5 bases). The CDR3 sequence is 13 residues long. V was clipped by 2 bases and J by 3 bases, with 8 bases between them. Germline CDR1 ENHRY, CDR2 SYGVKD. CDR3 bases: TGTGCCATCAGTGAGGGGGCTAGCTACGAGCAGTACTTC. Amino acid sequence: CAISEGASYEQYF.

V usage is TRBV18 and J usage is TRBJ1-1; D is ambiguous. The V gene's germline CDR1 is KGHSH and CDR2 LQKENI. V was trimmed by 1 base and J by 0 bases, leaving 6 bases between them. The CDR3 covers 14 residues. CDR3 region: CASSPLTVNTEAFF. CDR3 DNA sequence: TGTGCCAGCTCACCACTAACAGTGAACACTGAAGCTTTCTTT.

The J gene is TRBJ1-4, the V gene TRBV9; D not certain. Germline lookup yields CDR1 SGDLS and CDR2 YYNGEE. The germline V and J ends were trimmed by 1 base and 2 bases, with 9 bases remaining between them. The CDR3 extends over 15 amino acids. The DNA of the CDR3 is TGTGCCAGCAGCGTATCGGGTAGGACTAATGAAAAACTGTTTTTT. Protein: CASSVSGRTNEKLFF.